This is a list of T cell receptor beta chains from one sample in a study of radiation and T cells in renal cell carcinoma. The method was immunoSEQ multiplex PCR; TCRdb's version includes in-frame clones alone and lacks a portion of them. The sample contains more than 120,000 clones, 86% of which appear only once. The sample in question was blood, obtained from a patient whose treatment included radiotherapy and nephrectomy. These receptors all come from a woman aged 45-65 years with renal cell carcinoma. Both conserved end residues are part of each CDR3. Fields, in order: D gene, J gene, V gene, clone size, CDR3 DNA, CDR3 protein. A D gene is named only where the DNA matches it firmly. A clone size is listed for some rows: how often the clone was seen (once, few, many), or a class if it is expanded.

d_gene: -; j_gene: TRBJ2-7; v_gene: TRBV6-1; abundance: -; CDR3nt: TGTGCCAGCAGTGAACCCGGCGAGCAGTACTTC; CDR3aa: CASSEPGEQYF
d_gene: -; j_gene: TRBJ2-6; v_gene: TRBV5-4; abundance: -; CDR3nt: TGTGCCAGCAGCTTTTTAACAGGCCGTTCTGGGGCCAACGTCCTGACTTTC; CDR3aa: CASSFLTGRSGANVLTF
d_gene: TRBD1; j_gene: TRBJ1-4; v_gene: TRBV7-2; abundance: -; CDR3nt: TGTGCCAGCAGCTCATACAGACGGACAGGGGGCGATGAAAAACTGTTTTTT; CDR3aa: CASSSYRRTGGDEKLFF
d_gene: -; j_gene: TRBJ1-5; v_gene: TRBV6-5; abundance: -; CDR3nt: TGTGCCAGCAGCCAGGGAGGTACCCAGCATTTT; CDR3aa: CASSQGGTQHF
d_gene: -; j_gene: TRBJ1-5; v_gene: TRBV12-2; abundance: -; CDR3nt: TGTGCAAGTCGCTTAAGGGACAGGGGGCTGTATAGCAATCAGCCCCAGCATTTT; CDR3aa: CASRLRDRGLYSNQPQHF
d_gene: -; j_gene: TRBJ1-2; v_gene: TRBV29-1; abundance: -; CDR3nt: TGCAGCGTTGACGTGGGCGTGGGCTATGGCTACACCTTC; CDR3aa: CSVDVGVGYGYTF
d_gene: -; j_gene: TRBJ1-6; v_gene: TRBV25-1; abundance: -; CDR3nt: TGTGCCAGCAGTGAATATGCGGCAGGGGTAGGGAATTCACCCCTCCACTTT; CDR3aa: CASSEYAAGVGNSPLHF
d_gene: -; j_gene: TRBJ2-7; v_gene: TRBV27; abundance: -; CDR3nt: TGTGCCAGCAGTTTGGCAGGGAGGATGAACGAGCAGTACTTC; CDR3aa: CASSLAGRMNEQYF
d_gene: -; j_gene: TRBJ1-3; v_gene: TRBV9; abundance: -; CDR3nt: TGTGCCAGCAGCGTCGCCGGAAACTCTGGAAACACCATATATTTT; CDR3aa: CASSVAGNSGNTIYF
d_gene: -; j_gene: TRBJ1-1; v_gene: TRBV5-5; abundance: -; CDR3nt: TGTACCAGCAGCTTGGCCGGGGGAGGAATGAACACTGAAGCTTTCTTT; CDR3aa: CTSSLAGGGMNTEAFF
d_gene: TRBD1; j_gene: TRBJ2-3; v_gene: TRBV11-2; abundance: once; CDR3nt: TGTGCCAGCAGCTGGAGGACAGGGGAGAATACAGATACGCAGTATTTT; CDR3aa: CASSWRTGENTDTQYF
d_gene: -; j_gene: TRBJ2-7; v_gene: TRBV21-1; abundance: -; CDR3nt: TGTGCCAGCCCCTGGAGGACTAGCGGGACCTACGAGCAGTACTTC; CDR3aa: CASPWRTSGTYEQYF
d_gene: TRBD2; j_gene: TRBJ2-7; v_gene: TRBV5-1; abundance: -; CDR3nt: TGCGCCAGCAGCTTGGTAGCGGGATCCTCCTACGAGCAGTACTTC; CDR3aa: CASSLVAGSSYEQYF
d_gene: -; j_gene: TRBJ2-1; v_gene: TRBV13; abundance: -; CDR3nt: TGTGCCAGCAGCCCGGGGACGAGGGTTTACAATGAGCAGTTCTTC; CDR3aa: CASSPGTRVYNEQFF
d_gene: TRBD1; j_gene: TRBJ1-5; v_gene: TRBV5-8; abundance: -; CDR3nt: TGTGCCAGCAGCGCCACAGGGGGATGGAATCAGCCCCAGCATTTT; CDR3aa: CASSATGGWNQPQHF
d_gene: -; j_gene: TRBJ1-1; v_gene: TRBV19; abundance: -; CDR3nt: TGTGCCAGTACTCTTCAACGAAACACTGAAGCTTTCTTT; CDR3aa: CASTLQRNTEAFF
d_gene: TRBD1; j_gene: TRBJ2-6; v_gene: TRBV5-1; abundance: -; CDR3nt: TGCGCCAGCAGCTCACAGGGGGCTGGGGCCAACGTCCTGACTTTC; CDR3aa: CASSSQGAGANVLTF
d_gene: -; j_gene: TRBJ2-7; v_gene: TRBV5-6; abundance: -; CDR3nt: TGTGCCAGCAGCCGAGGACGTCAGCCCTCCTACGAGCAGTACTTC; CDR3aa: CASSRGRQPSYEQYF
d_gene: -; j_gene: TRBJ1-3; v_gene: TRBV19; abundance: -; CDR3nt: TGTGCCAGTATCTCGGACGGCGTCTCTGGAAACACCATATATTTT; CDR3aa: CASISDGVSGNTIYF
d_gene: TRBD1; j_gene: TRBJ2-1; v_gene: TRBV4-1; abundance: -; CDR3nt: TGCGCCAGCAGCTCCCAGGGGGACAGAGCTTCCTACAATGAGCAGTTCTTC; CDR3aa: CASSSQGDRASYNEQFF
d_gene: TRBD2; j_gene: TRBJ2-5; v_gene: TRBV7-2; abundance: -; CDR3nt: TGTGCCAGCAGTTTAGAACTAGCGGGAGGCCAAGAGACCCAGTACTTC; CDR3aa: CASSLELAGGQETQYF
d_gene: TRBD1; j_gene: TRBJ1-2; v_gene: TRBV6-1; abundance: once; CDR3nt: TGTGCCAGCAGTATAAGCAGGGGGGAGGATGGCTACACCTTC; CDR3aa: CASSISRGEDGYTF
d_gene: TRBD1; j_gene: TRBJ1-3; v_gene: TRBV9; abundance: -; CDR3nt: TGTGCCAGCAGCCCGGGACAGCTGAGCTCTGGAAACACCATATATTTT; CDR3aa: CASSPGQLSSGNTIYF
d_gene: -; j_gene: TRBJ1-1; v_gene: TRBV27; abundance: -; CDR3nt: TGTGCCAGCAGGACACGAGACACTGAAGCTTTCTTT; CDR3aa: CASRTRDTEAFF
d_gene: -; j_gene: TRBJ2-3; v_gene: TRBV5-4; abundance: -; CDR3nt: TGTGCCAGCAGCCCTAGGACGGGGGTCACAGATACGCAGTATTTT; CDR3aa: CASSPRTGVTDTQYF
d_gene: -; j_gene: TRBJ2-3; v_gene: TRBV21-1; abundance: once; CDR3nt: TGTGCCAGCAGCAAGACTAGCGGGAGCGAACCAGATACGCAGTATTTT; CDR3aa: CASSKTSGSEPDTQYF
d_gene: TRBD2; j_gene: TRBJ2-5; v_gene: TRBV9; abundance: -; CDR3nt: TGTGCCAGCAGCGTCGCTAGCGGGGGCGGGGTGGCCCAGTACTTC; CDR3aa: CASSVASGGGVAQYF
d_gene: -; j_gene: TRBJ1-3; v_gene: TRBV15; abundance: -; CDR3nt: TGTGCCACCAGCAGAGATGAGGGGGGGAGAGGAAACACCATATATTTT; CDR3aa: CATSRDEGGRGNTIYF
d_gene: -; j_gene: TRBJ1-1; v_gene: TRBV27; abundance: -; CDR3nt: TGTGCCAGCAGTTTTTCCACCAGGGGCACTGAAGCTTTCTTT; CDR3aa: CASSFSTRGTEAFF
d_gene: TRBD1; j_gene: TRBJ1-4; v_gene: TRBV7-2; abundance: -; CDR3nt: TGTGCCAGCAGCCCAGGGGGGGCTAATGAAAAACTGTTTTTT; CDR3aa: CASSPGGANEKLFF
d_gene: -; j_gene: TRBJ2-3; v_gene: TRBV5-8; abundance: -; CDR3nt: TGTGCCAGCAGCTGGGTTGGGGGTTCCACAGATACGCAGTATTTT; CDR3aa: CASSWVGGSTDTQYF
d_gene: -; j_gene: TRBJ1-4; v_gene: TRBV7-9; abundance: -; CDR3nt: TGTGCCAGCAGCTTAGGGTTGGGTGATGAAAAACTGTTTTTT; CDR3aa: CASSLGLGDEKLFF
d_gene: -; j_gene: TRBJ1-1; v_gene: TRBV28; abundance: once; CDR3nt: TGTGCCAGCAGGCCCCCGACGGTCGGTGAAGCTTTCTTT; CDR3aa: CASRPPTVGEAFF
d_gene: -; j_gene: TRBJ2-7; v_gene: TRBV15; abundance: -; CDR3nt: TGTGCCACACTGAGGGGTCTGGTGTACGAGCAGTACTTC; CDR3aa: CATLRGLVYEQYF
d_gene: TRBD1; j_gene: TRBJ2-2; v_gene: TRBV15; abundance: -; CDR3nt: TGTGCCACCAGCAGGGGGCTACCGGGACAGGCCACCGGGGAGCTGTTTTTT; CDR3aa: CATSRGLPGQATGELFF